These T cell receptor beta chains were read from a single sample in a study of control samples from healthy donors and cancer patients. Sequencing was performed with immunoSEQ multiplex PCR; in TCRdb, only in-frame clones are kept and a portion is missing. Of around 85,000 clones in the sample, roughly 89% were seen once. The sequenced material came from blood. Source of these receptors: a woman between 55 and 75 years old in good health. CDR3s include the opening cysteine and the closing phenylalanine or tryptophan.

TRBV7-9	TRBJ2-5	13	CATGTILQETQYF
TRBV3-1/TRBV3-2	TRBJ2-7	17	CASSQVQDSITPYEQYF
TRBV10-2	TRBJ2-1	15	CASSTSGGIGNEQFF
TRBV5-6	TRBJ2-7	17	CASSLSGSSGRTYEQYF
TRBV7-9	TRBJ2-1	14	CASSFRDSYNEQFF
TRBV10-2	TRBJ2-2	16	CASSPFSAANTGELFF
TRBV7-9	TRBJ2-1	16	CASSPRGTSGTNEQFF
TRBV4-2	TRBJ2-3	16	CASSQTTSGRTDTQYF
TRBV24-1	TRBJ2-1	15	CATSDVDRAYNEQFF
TRBV30	TRBJ1-5	13	CAWSTDSNQPQHF
TRBV5-1	TRBJ1-4	13	CASSLWTNEKLFF
TRBV28	TRBJ2-5	15	CASRQARGEGETQYF
TRBV7-8	TRBJ1-1	11	CASSLEGEAFF
TRBV5-1	TRBJ2-1	11	CASSLLDEQFF
TRBV3-1/TRBV3-2	TRBJ2-5	12	CASATARETQYF
TRBV11-2	TRBJ2-5	13	CASSQRLAETQYF
TRBV9	TRBJ2-1	15	CASSSTPSSYNEQFF
TRBV30	TRBJ2-7	15	CAWEGTSGGWDEQYF
TRBV2	TRBJ1-1	15	CASNRDRGRGTEAFF
TRBV9	TRBJ1-4	14	CASSPSRGSEKLFF
TRBV7-2	TRBJ1-2	17	CASSLSWLGPIGRGYTF
TRBV29-1	TRBJ1-4	11	CSVFKLEKLFF
TRBV18	TRBJ2-2	14	CASSPVQQTGELFF
TRBV12-3/TRBV12-4	TRBJ1-2	13	CASSLATDVGYTF
TRBV7-9	TRBJ2-4	15	CASSLTSLAKNIQYF
TRBV18	TRBJ1-1	13	CASSRVRDTEAFF
TRBV2	TRBJ2-7	12	CASRIGTGGQYF
TRBV2	TRBJ2-1	15	CASGAVAGGYNEQFF
TRBV15	TRBJ1-5	15	CATSRDGEGYQPQHF
TRBV4-2	TRBJ1-4	20	CASSQPGQGTTLSTNEKLFF
TRBV20-1	TRBJ1-2	12	CSASGQTYGYTF
TRBV12-3/TRBV12-4	TRBJ2-7	12	CASSLRGTEQYF
TRBV6-1	TRBJ1-2	15	CASSELERVGSGYTF
TRBV18	TRBJ2-7	11	CASSSSYEQYF
TRBV6-5	TRBJ1-5	15	CASSPDRGSNQPQHF
TRBV28	TRBJ1-1	15	CASRPTPERTVEAFF
TRBV12-3/TRBV12-4	TRBJ2-7	12	CASKQGWNEQYF
TRBV20-1	TRBJ2-1	17	CSASQPGGRGSYNEQFF
TRBV5-1	TRBJ1-1	13	CASSGDSYNEAFF
TRBV2	TRBJ1-1	12	CASTGWGVEAFF
TRBV30	TRBJ2-1	11	CAWGVGNEQFF
TRBV7-2	TRBJ1-4	16	CASSLNRALANEKLFF
TRBV18	TRBJ1-1	14	CASSPPLYNTEAFF
TRBV11-3	TRBJ2-5	14	CASSLPLGGETQYF
TRBV2	TRBJ2-4	15	CASSVVTTSKNIQYF
TRBV7-2	TRBJ2-2	15	CASRHERGYTGELFF
TRBV14	TRBJ1-6	15	CASSQDIRGTTPLHF
TRBV11-2	TRBJ1-2	14	CASSLVQGARGYTF
TRBV24-1	TRBJ2-1	15	CATHRRDGTYNEQFF
TRBV5-1	TRBJ2-5	12	CASSLGQETQYF
TRBV5-1	TRBJ2-5	14	CASSLGGGEETQYF
TRBV28	TRBJ1-3	15	CASSPGGAVGNTIYF